The rows below give T cell receptor beta chains drawn from one sample of a study of control samples from healthy donors and cancer patients. The method was immunoSEQ multiplex PCR; TCRdb's version includes in-frame clones alone and lacks a portion of them. The profile shows 130,000 or so clones, 89% of them singletons. The sequenced sample was PBMCs. The receptors derive from a man in his forties or fifties with head and neck cancer. CDR3s include the opening cysteine and the closing phenylalanine or tryptophan.

>14|TRBV18
CASSPGGGNQPQHF
>15|TRBV13
CASSPRDSNYNEQFF
>14|TRBV6-5
CASSYRQGAKGAFF
>16|TRBV27
CASSLLGIGPDTEAFF
>16|TRBV11-2
CASSGEGRLADYEQYF
>14|TRBV13
CASSSPGTSYEQYF
>13|TRBV28
CASSLGLDYEQYF
>14|TRBV7-9
CASSLGTSEAEQFF
>12|TRBV27
CASSSSSDTQYF
>14|TRBV19
CASSGIPGFDEQFF
>14|TRBV30
CAWSVPTSGNTIYF
>14|TRBV11-2
CASSLGTTGYEQYF
>11|TRBV18
CASSFLYEQYF
>14|TRBV14
CASSPNTADTEAFF
>14|TRBV27
CASSFTGAGTEAFF
>17|TRBV5-1
CASSPLGPLGRTGELFF
>16|TRBV6-5
CASSYSLGGRRDEQFF
>14|TRBV27
CASSPTYGQETQYF
>15|TRBV5-1
CASAQKDSFYNEQFF
>13|TRBV5-1
CASWGRGFYEQYF
>15|TRBV15
CATSRATLMNAEAFF
>14|TRBV5-1
CASSRQGAGAPLHF
>14|TRBV28
CASSLRIGDTEAFF
>13|TRBV10-3
CASRDGVNTEAFF
>13|TRBV4-1
CASSQFNTGELFF
>11|TRBV2
CASRSESPLHF
>15|TRBV5-6
CASSLAPLLHYGYTF
>15|TRBV5-4
CASSLAPSGQETQYF
>14|TRBV15
CATNGATSTDTQYF
>15|TRBV18
CASSDTQGRITEAFF
>15|TRBV4-1
CASSQTQLRNQPQHF
>15|TRBV7-2
CASSSIRDRDGELFF
>16|TRBV28
CASSFRIGTGGSGAFF
>15|TRBV18
CASSPRGQGPNTIYF
>17|TRBV2
CASSETGGVAVEYEQYF
>14|TRBV6-5
CASIGQGSVFEAFF
>14|TRBV5-4
CASSFTGTKETQYF
>17|TRBV29-1
CSVEDPVTSPIVHEQFF
>13|TRBV2
CASRARGVSGQYF
>16|TRBV27
CASSHGLAGGTGELFF
>14|TRBV9
CASSAGREDQPQHF
>16|TRBV2
CASSHLDKPSNQPQHF
>16|TRBV3-1/TRBV3-2
CASSPRPSANTGELFF
>14|TRBV5-8
CASSLSRSQETQYF
>13|TRBV29-1
CSVAGLSSYEQYF
>16|TRBV24-1
CATSDQSSGTGRPQHF
>15|TRBV4-2
CASSRVGTNTGELFF
>15|TRBV5-4
CASSLTSGANNEQFF
>16|TRBV5-1
CASSRTRSGGRETQYF
>15|TRBV27
CASSSGGSSYNEQFF